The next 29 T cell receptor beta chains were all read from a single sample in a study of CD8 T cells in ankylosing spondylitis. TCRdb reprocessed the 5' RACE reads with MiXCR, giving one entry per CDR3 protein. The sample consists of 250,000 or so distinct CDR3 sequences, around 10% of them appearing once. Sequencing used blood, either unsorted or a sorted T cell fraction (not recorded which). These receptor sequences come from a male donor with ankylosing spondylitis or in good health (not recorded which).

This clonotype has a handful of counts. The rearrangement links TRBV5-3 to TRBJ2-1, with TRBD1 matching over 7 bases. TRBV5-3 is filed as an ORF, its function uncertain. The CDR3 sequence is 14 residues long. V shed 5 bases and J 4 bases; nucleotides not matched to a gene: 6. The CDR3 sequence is CARRARDRYNEQFF. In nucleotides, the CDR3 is TGTGCCAGAAGAGCCCGGGACAGATACAATGAGCAGTTCTTC.

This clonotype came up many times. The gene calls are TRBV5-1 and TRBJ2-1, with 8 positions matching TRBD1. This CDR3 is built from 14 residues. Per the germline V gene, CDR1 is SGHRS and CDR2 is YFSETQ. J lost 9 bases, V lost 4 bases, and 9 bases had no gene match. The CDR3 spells CASSEGQGPSEQFF. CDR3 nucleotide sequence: TGCGCCAGCAGCGAAGGACAGGGTCCTTCTGAGCAGTTCTTC.

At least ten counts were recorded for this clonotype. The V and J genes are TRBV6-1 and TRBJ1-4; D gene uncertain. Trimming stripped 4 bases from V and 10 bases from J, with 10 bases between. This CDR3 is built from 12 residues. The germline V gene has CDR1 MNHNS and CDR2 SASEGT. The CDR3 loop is CASSVNPGKLFF. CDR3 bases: TGTGCCAGCAGTGTCAATCCCGGAAAACTGTTTTTT.

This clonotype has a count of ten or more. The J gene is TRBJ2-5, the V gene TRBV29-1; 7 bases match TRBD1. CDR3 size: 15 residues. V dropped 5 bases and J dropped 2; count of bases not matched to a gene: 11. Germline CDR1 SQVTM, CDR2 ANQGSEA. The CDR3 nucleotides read TGCAGCGTTCTCCGACAGGGCAAGTCTCAAGAGACCCAGTACTTC. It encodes CSVLRQGKSQETQYF. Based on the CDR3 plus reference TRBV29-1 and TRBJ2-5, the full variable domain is SAVISQKPSRDICQRGTSLTIQCQVDSQVTMMFWYRQQPGQSLTLIATANQGSEATYESGFVIDKFPISRPNLTFSTLTVSNMSPEDSSIYLCSVLRQGKSQETQYFGPGTRLLVL.

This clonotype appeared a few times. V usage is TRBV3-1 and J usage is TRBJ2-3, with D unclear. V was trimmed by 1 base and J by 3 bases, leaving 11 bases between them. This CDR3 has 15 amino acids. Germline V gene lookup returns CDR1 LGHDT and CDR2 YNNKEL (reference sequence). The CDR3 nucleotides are TGTGCCAGCAGCCAAGGAAGAGCTGTGACAGATACGCAGTATTTT. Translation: CASSQGRAVTDTQYF.

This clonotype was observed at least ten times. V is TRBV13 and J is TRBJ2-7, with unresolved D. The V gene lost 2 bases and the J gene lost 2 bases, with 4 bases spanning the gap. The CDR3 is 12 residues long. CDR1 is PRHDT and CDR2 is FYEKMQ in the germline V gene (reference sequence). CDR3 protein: CASSLRPYEQYF. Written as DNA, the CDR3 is TGTGCCAGCAGCTTACGACCCTACGAGCAGTACTTC.

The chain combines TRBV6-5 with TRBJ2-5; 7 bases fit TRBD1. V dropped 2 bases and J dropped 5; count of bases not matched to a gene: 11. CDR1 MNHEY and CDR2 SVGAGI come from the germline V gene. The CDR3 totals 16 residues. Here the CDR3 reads CASSYRAGGLTETQYF. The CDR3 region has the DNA TGTGCCAGCAGTTACAGGGCAGGGGGTCTGACGGAGACCCAGTACTTC.

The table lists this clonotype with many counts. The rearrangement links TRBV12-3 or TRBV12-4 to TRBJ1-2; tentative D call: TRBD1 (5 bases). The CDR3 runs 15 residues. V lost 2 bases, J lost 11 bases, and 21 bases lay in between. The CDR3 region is CASSLWGGGGASYTF. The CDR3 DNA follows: TGTGCCAGCAGTTTATGGGGTGGAGGCGGGGCCTCTTACACCTTC.

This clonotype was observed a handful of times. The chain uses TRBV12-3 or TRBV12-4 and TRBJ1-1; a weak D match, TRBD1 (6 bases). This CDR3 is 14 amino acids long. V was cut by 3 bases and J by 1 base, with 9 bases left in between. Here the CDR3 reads CASSLAGANTEAFF. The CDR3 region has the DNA TGTGCCAGCAGTTTGGCAGGGGCGAACACTGAAGCTTTCTTT.

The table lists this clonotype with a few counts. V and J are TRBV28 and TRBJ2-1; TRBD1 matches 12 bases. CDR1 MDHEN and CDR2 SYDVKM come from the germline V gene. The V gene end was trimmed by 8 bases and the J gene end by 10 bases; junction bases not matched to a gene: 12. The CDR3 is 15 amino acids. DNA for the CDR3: TGTGCCAGCGTTGTTGGGACAGGGGGCGGAGGGGAGCAGTTCTTC. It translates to CASVVGTGGGGEQFF.

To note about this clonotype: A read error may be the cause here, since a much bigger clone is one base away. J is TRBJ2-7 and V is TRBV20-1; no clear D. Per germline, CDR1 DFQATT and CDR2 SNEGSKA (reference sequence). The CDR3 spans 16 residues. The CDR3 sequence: CSARSHEALGAYGQYF. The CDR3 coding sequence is TGCAGTGCTAGGTCCCACGAGGCGTTAGGAGCGTACGGGCAGTACTTC.

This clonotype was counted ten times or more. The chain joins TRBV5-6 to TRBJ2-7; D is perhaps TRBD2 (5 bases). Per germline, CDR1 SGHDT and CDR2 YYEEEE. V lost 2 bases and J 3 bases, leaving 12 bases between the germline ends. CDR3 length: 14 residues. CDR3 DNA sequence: TGTGCCAGCAGCTTAAGCGGATCGTTCTACGAGCAGTACTTC. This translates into CASSLSGSFYEQYF.

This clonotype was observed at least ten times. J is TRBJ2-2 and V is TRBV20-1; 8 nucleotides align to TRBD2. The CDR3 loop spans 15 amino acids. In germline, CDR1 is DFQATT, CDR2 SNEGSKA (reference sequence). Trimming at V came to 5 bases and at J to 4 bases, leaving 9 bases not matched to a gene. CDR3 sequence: CSAEKSGRLTGELFF. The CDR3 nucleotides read TGCAGTGCTGAAAAAAGCGGGAGACTCACCGGGGAGCTGTTTTTT.

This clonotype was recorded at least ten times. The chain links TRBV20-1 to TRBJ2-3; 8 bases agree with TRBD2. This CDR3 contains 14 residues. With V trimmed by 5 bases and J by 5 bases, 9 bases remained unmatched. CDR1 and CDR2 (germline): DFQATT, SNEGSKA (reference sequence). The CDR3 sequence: CSASPGLGVDTQYF. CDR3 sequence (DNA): TGCAGTGCTTCGCCGGGACTAGGTGTAGATACGCAGTATTTT.

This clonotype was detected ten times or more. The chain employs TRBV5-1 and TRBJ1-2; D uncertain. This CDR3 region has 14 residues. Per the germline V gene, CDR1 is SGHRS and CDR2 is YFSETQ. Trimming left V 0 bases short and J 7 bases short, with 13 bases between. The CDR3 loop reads CASSLGTDVGGYTF. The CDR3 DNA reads TGCGCCAGCAGCTTGGGGACGGATGTGGGTGGCTACACCTTC.

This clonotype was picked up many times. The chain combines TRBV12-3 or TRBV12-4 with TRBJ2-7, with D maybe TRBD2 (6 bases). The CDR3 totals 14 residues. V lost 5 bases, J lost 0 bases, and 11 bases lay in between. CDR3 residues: CASSQLGGSYEQYF. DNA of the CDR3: TGTGCCAGCAGTCAACTCGGGGGCTCCTACGAGCAGTACTTC.

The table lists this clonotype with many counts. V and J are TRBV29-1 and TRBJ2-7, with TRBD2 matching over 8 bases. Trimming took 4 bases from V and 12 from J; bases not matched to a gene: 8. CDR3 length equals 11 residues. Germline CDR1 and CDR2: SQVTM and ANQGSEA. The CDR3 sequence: CSVVSGGQRYF. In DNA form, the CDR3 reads TGCAGCGTTGTGAGCGGGGGCCAACGGTACTTC.

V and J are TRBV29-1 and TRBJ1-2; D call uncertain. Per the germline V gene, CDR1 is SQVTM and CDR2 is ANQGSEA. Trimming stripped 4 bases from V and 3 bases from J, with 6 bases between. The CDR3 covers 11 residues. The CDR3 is CSVVADYGYTF. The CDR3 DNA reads TGCAGCGTTGTCGCGGACTATGGCTACACCTTC.

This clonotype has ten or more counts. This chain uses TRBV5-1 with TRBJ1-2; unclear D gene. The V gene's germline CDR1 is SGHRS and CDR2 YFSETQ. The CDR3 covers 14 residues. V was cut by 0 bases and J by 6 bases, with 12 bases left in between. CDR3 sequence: CASSLVRPDDGYTF. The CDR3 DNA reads TGCGCCAGCAGCTTGGTCCGACCAGACGATGGCTACACCTTC.

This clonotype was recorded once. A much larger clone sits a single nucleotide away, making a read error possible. CDR3 amino acids: CASSPRGQLATFF. In nucleotides, the CDR3 is TGTGCCAGCAGCCCGAGGGGACAGTTGGCGACTTTCTTT. This chain uses TRBV7-3 with TRBJ1-1, with TRBD1 matching 7 bases. Germline-derived CDR1 and CDR2 are SGHTA and FQGTGA. With V trimmed by 5 bases and J by 12 bases, 12 bases remained unmatched. The CDR3 runs to 13 residues.

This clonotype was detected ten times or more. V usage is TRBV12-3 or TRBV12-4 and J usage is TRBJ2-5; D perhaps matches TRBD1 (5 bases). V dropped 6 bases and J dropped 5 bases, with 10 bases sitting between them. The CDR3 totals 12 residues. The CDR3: CASRNSGETQYF. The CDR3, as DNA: TGTGCCAGCAGAAACTCAGGGGAGACCCAGTACTTC.

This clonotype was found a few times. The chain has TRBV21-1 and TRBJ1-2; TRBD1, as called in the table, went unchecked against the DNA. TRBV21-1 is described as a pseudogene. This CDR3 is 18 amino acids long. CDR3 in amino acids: CASRAPLNGDRRNHGYTF. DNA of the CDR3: TGTGCCAGCAGAGCCCCGCTTAATGGGGACAGGCGAAATCATGGCTACACCTTC.

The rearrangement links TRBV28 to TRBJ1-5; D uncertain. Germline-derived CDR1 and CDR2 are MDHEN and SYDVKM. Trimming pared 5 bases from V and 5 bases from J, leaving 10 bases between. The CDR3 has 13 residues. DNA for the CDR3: TGTGCCAGCAGTCCTCCGCGGGATCAGCCCCAGCATTTT. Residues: CASSPPRDQPQHF. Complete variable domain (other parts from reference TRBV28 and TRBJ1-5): DVKVTQSSRYLVKRTGEKVFLECVQDMDHENMFWYRQDPGLGLRLIYFSYDVKMKEKGDIPEGYSVSREKKERFSLILESASTNQTSMYLCASSPPRDQPQHFGDGTRLSIL.

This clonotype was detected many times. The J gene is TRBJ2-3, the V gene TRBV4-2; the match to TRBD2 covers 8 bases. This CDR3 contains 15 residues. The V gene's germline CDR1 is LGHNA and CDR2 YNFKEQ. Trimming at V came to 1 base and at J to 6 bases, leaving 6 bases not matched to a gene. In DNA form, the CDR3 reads TGTGCCAGCAGCCAAGGAGGCGGGAGGTTGGATACGCAGTATTTT. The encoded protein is CASSQGGGRLDTQYF.

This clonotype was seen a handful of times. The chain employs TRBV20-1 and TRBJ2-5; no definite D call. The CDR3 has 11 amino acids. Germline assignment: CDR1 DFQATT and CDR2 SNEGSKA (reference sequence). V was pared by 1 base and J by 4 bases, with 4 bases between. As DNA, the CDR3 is TGCAGTGCTAGAGTAGGAGAGACCCAGTACTTC. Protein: CSARVGETQYF.

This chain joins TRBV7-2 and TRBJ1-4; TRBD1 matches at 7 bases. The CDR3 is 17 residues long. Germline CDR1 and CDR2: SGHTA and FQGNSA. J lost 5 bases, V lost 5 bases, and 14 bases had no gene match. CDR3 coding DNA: TGTGCCAGCAGCCTACAAGTCAGGGGGTCTGGGAATGAAAAACTGTTTTTT. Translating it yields CASSLQVRGSGNEKLFF.

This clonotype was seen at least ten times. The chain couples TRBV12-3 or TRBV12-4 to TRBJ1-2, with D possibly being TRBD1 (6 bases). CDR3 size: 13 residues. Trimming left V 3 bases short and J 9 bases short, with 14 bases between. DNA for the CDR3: TGTGCCAGCAGTTTGGGGACACCCGGGAGCTACACCTTC. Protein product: CASSLGTPGSYTF.

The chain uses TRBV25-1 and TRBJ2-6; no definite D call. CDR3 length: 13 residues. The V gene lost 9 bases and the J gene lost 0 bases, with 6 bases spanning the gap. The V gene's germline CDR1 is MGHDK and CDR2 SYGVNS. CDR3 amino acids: CARGNSGANVLTF. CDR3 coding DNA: TGTGCCAGAGGGAACTCTGGGGCCAACGTCCTGACTTTC. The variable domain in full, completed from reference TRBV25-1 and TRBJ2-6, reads EADIYQTPRYLVIGTGKKITLECSQTMGHDKMYWYQQDPGMELHLIHYSYGVNSTEKGDLSSESTVSRIRTEHFPLTLESARPSHTSQYLCARGNSGANVLTFGAGSRLTVL.

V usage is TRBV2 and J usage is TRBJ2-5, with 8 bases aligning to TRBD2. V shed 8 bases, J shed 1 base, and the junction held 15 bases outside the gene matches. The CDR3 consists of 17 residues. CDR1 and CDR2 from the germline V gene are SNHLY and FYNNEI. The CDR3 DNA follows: TGTGCCAGCTGCCTAACAGCGGGGGCCATGTGCCAAGAGACCCAGTACTTC. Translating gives CASCLTAGAMCQETQYF.